This entry features one T cell receptor (beta chain) sequence. No cognate antigen has been identified for it. No clone much larger than this one lies a single base away; base qualities are absent. This sample's treatment or condition label indicates: 10-day PBMC culture with coronavirus spike peptide pools or control peptides (ViraFEST assay). To expand antigen-specific T cells with peptide pools and then pick out the expanded clonotypes through TCR sequencing, the study relied on the ViraFEST assay. The positive SARS-CoV-2 PCR tests of the convalescent patients were dated from March to December 2020, before the Alpha, Beta and Delta variants emerged in the United States. Fewer than 2.5 million PBMCs per well were cultured in IMDM with approximately 5.2% human AB serum and around 10 IU/ml IL-2, plus 10 ug/ml peptide pools. Half of the culture medium was replaced with fresh IL-2-containing medium on days 3 and 7. Once the cells had been in culture for over nine days, the EasySep CD4+ T cell isolation kit was used to isolate CD4+ T cells by negative selection. PBMCs were separated from whole blood using Ficoll-Paque Plus gradient centrifugation and then either used fresh or cryopreserved at -140C. Culture conditions were generally each tested in triplicate wells.

The germline V and J ends show losses of 1 base and 4 bases respectively, and no gene match explains 6 bases of the junction. The CDR3 contains 14 residues, cysteine and phenylalanine counted. Solely the CDR3 DNA is kept, with 42 bases framed from the first base. The germline V gene provides CDR1 SQVTM and CDR2 ANQGSEA. The data stem from a study of vaccination and CD4 T cells after COVID-19 (dated by TCRdb to 2022 to 2024). With regard to the full study: Every convalescent patient had a positive nasal swab PCR test for SARS-CoV-2, with mild disease in roughly 10 patients and severe disease in one. The convalescent cohort included six males and four females, with two Hispanic individuals, seven Caucasians, two Asians and one multiracial person. Post-COVID blood samples from convalescent patients were collected a median of about 110 days after diagnosis, with a range of roughly 35 to 161 days. Post-vaccine blood samples were collected a median of about 69 days after the second vaccine dose, ranging from roughly 13 to 241 days. In ten to eleven COVID-19 convalescent patients and a handful of infection-naive healthy vaccine recipients, the spike-specific CD4+ TCR repertoire before mRNA vaccination was compared with the repertoire after mRNA vaccination. Participants got two doses of the Pfizer-BioNTech BNT162b2 vaccine (n=8) or two doses of the Moderna mRNA-1273 vaccine (n=2). Control cultures received a CEFX viral epitope pool as the positive control, an HIV-1 Nef peptide pool as the negative control, or no peptide. Overlapping spike peptide pools from SARS-CoV-2 and from the common cold coronaviruses HCoV-NL63, HCoV-OC43 and HCoV-229E were used as culture stimuli. Summary of the overall study and its limitations: The median count of SARS-CoV-2-reactive clonotypes went up from around 21 after infection to a few dozen after vaccination, although the change was not significant. The number of convalescent patients in the study was relatively small, and the study did not examine early timepoints following natural infection. Nearly all vaccine-specific clones in convalescent patients (304 of 307) were mono-reactive for SARS-CoV-2 spike rather than cross-reactive with common cold coronaviruses. In convalescent patients, a median approximately 90% of post-vaccine SARS-CoV-2-reactive clones were detected only after vaccination, suggesting vaccine-specific priming.

Receptors were amplified or captured by PCR. TCR sequencing of DNA from cultured CD4+ T cells used the Oncomine TCR Beta short-read assay at the Johns Hopkins FTIC core. Genomic DNA was extracted from the cultured CD4+ T cells with the QIAamp micro DNA kit. Oncomine TCR Beta libraries made from cultured CD4+ T cells were pooled using unique dual indexes and sequenced on an Illumina iSeq 100. As for the authors' bioinformatics: Non-productive sequences were removed, and CDR3s not starting with C, not ending with F or W, or shorter than 7 amino acids were discarded. Antigen-specific clonotypes were identified with the MANAFEST web application by comparing peptide-stimulated wells with reference and other culture wells. For a clone to be called positive, the clone needed an FDR below 0.05, an odds ratio above 5, and a productive frequency above 0.1% in at least two of three replicate wells. A clonotype counted as cross-reactive if it showed significant expansion both in the SARS-CoV-2 spike wells and in at least one common cold coronavirus spike condition. Similarity between CDR3 sequences was evaluated in R version 3.6.1 using Levenshtein distances (stringdist) and unrooted phylogenetic trees (ape). The public reads were quality trimmed at Q25 with fastp and then assembled into clones with MiXCR by TCRdb, keeping productive beta chains. Rows matching on CDR3 protein sequence are summarized as one entry with the most common DNA and genes. These V and J calls rely on TCRdb rather than the paper's analysis. This sample is represented by fewer than 15,000 distinct CDR3 sequences; less than 45% of them were singletons. The top ten constitute roughly 8.3% of the sample.

The starting material was CD4+ T cells from blood, cultured in vitro, obtained after SARS-CoV-2 vaccination. This chain is built from TRBV29-1 and TRBJ1-2; TRBD1 matches 7 bases in the middle. This receptor was obtained from a human donor who had recovered from COVID-19. The CDR3 reads as follows: CSVEATGRIYGYTF. The nucleotides are TGCAGCGTTGAAGCGACAGGGAGGATCTATGGCTACACCTTC.